The rows below give T cell receptor beta chains drawn from one sample of a study of molecular identifiers for immune sequencing clone quantification. Each CDR3 protein is one row after TCRdb ran MiXCR on the PCR reads. The sample consists of approximately 500,000 distinct CDR3 sequences, about 25% of them appearing once. The specimen was naive CD8+ T cells from blood, with Jurkat cell RNA spiked in. The source is a human donor in good health. Some libraries in this study had Jurkat cell RNA spiked in. The CDR3 runs from the conserved cysteine through the conserved F or W. The order of the fields is CDR3 protein, CDR3 DNA, V gene, D gene, J gene, clone size. D genes are given only for firm matches. Some rows mark clone size as missing; the rest say once, few, many or name a class of expanded clone.

CDR3 protein: CAWSESSNQPQHF
CDR3 DNA: TGTGCCTGGAGTGAGAGTAGCAATCAGCCCCAGCATTTT
V gene: TRBV30
D gene: .
J gene: TRBJ1-5
clone size: .

CDR3 protein: CSARDGLAGSYEQYF
CDR3 DNA: TGCAGTGCTAGAGATGGGTTAGCGGGTTCCTACGAGCAGTACTTC
V gene: TRBV20-1
D gene: TRBD2
J gene: TRBJ2-7
clone size: few

CDR3 protein: CASSFSGGGYEQYF
CDR3 DNA: TGTGCCAGCAGCTTTTCGGGAGGAGGCTACGAGCAGTACTTC
V gene: TRBV5-4
D gene: TRBD2
J gene: TRBJ2-7
clone size: many

CDR3 protein: CASSNGGDTDTQYF
CDR3 DNA: TGTGCCAGCAGCAACGGGGGTGACACAGATACGCAGTATTTT
V gene: TRBV4-2
D gene: .
J gene: TRBJ2-3
clone size: .

CDR3 protein: CASSSRQLHEQYF
CDR3 DNA: TGTGCCAGCAGTTCACGACAGCTCCACGAGCAGTACTTC
V gene: TRBV27
D gene: .
J gene: TRBJ2-7
clone size: .

CDR3 protein: CSAQPGELSNQPQHF
CDR3 DNA: TGCAGTGCTCAGCCAGGGGAGTTAAGCAATCAGCCCCAGCATTTT
V gene: TRBV20-1
D gene: .
J gene: TRBJ1-5
clone size: many

CDR3 protein: CASGRDYSNQPQHF
CDR3 DNA: TGTGCCAGCGGACGGGACTATAGCAATCAGCCCCAGCATTTT
V gene: TRBV2
D gene: .
J gene: TRBJ1-5
clone size: many

CDR3 protein: CASSQEARLVGSGSMNELFF
CDR3 DNA: .
V gene: TRBV4-3
D gene: .
J gene: TRBJ2-1
clone size: .

CDR3 protein: CASSLGRTGSLRGEKLFF
CDR3 DNA: TGTGCCAGCAGCTTAGGACGGACAGGGTCCCTACGCGGTGAAAAACTGTTTTTT
V gene: TRBV11-2
D gene: TRBD1
J gene: TRBJ1-4
clone size: many

CDR3 protein: CSVVSGSSTEAFF
CDR3 DNA: TGCAGCGTGGTAAGTGGCAGCTCCACTGAAGCTTTCTTT
V gene: TRBV29-1
D gene: .
J gene: TRBJ1-1
clone size: few

CDR3 protein: CASSEIDSDYGYTF
CDR3 DNA: TGTGCCAGCAGTGAAATAGACAGCGATTATGGCTACACCTTC
V gene: TRBV6-5
D gene: .
J gene: TRBJ1-2
clone size: many

CDR3 protein: CASSPPGRGVHEQYF
CDR3 DNA: TGTGCCAGCAGTCCACCGGGCAGGGGGGTCCACGAGCAGTACTTC
V gene: TRBV12-3/TRBV12-4
D gene: .
J gene: TRBJ2-7
clone size: .

CDR3 protein: CASSPTLAGGLQETQYF
CDR3 DNA: TGTGCCAGCAGCCCGACCCTCGCGGGGGGGCTCCAAGAGACCCAGTACTTC
V gene: TRBV7-9
D gene: TRBD2
J gene: TRBJ2-5
clone size: .

CDR3 protein: CASSLSRGRGNEQFF
CDR3 DNA: TGTGCCAGCAGTTTATCGCGGGGGCGAGGGAATGAGCAGTTCTTC
V gene: TRBV27
D gene: .
J gene: TRBJ2-1
clone size: .

CDR3 protein: CASSRTSDGVNTEAFF
CDR3 DNA: TGTGCCAGCAGCCGAACCAGTGACGGGGTGAACACTGAAGCTTTCTTT
V gene: TRBV6-5
D gene: .
J gene: TRBJ1-1
clone size: many

CDR3 protein: CASSLTVPQETQYF
CDR3 DNA: TGTGCCAGCAGTTTGACAGTTCCCCAAGAGACCCAGTACTTC
V gene: TRBV12-3/TRBV12-4
D gene: .
J gene: TRBJ2-5
clone size: .

CDR3 protein: CASSPFSSTDTQYF
CDR3 DNA: TGTGCCAGCAGTCCGTTCAGCAGCACAGATACGCAGTATTTT
V gene: TRBV12-3/TRBV12-4
D gene: .
J gene: TRBJ2-3
clone size: few

CDR3 protein: CASSISAGGGTEAFF
CDR3 DNA: TGTGCCAGTAGTATTTCGGCAGGGGGCGGGACTGAAGCTTTCTTT
V gene: TRBV19
D gene: TRBD1
J gene: TRBJ1-1
clone size: .

CDR3 protein: CSVVKPSYNEQFF
CDR3 DNA: TGCAGCGTTGTAAAGCCTTCCTACAATGAGCAGTTCTTC
V gene: TRBV29-1
D gene: .
J gene: TRBJ2-1
clone size: .

CDR3 protein: CASSYSLGLGPTTEAFF
CDR3 DNA: TGTGCCAGCAGTTACTCGTTGGGTTTAGGGCCGACGACTGAAGCTTTCTTT
V gene: TRBV6-5
D gene: .
J gene: TRBJ1-1
clone size: many